Listed here are 3 T cell receptor beta chains from one sample, sequenced in a study of T cell responses to AZD1222 COVID-19 vaccine. Clones were read by immunoSEQ multiplex PCR, and TCRdb kept only the in-frame ones, dropping some. The table has about 180,000 clones, 90% to 95% seen once; the top ten hold roughly 1%. The sequencing used peripheral blood, collected 28 days after the second dose of the MenACWY control vaccine. These receptors were collected from an adult who received the MenACWY meningococcal vaccine as a control.

The chain couples TRBV27 to TRBJ2-1, with D uncertain. This CDR3 is built from 15 residues. Deletions cut 2 bases from V and 0 bases from J, with 8 bases between. CDR1 and CDR2 (germline): MNHEY, SMNVEV (reference sequence). The CDR3: CASSLGPVSYNEQFF. CDR3 in DNA: TGTGCCAGCAGTTTAGGTCCGGTCTCCTACAATGAGCAGTTCTTC.

The CDR3 here is CASTADRRYSGNTIYF. The CDR3 nucleotides are TGTGCCAGTACAGCAGACAGGCGTTACTCTGGAAACACCATATATTTT. The rearrangement joins TRBV19 to TRBJ1-3, with D maybe TRBD1 (6 bases). Trimming removed 7 bases at V and 0 bases at J, with 16 bases between. The CDR3 covers 16 residues. CDR1 is LNHDA, CDR2 SQIVND, per germline (reference sequence).

The chain employs TRBV2 and TRBJ2-6; D might be TRBD1 (5 bases). CDR1 and CDR2 (germline): SNHLY, FYNNEI. Trimming shortened V by 4 bases and J by 4 bases, and 17 bases separated the two germline ends. The CDR3 runs 17 residues. As DNA, the CDR3 is TGTGCCAGCAGTGGCAGGTTATGGGGCTCAGGGGCCAACGTCCTGACTTTC. It specifies CASSGRLWGSGANVLTF.